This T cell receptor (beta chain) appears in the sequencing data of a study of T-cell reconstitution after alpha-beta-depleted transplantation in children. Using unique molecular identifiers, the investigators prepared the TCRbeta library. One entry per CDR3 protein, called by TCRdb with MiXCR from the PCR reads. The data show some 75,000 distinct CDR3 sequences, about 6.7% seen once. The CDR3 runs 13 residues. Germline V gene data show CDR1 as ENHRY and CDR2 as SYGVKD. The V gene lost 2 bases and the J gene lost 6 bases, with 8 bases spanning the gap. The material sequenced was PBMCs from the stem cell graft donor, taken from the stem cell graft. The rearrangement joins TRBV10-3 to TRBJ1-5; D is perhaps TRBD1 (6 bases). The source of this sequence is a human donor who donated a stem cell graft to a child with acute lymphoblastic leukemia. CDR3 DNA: TGTGCCATCAGTGAGGACAGGATTCAGCCCCAGCATTTT. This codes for CAISEDRIQPQHF.